Following are 14 T cell receptor beta chains from one sample sequenced in a study of STAT5B mutations in CD4+ large granular lymphocyte leukemia. Clones were read by immunoSEQ multiplex PCR, and TCRdb kept only the in-frame ones, dropping some. The table lists tens of thousands of clones, around 80% of them singletons. Sequenced sample: CD4+ T cells from blood buffy coats. The source of these receptors is a human donor in good health.

The V gene is TRBV30, the J gene TRBJ2-5; D uncertain. The CDR3 extends over 13 amino acids. Trimming cost V 3 bases and J 4 bases, with 12 bases left between them. Germline CDR1 and CDR2: GTSNPN and SVGIG (reference sequence). The CDR3 coding sequence is TGTGCCTGGAGGGGCCCTCCCCGAGAGACCCAGTACTTC. This encodes CAWRGPPRETQYF.

This clone has only a few counts. This chain connects TRBV9 to TRBJ2-7, with no clear D. The V end was cut by 0 bases, the J end by 6 bases, with 13 bases between. This CDR3 comprises 14 residues. Germline V lookup: CDR1 SGDLS, CDR2 YYNGEE. Written as DNA, the CDR3 is TGTGCCAGCAGCGTAGGCCTTGTTCCGCCCGAGCAGTACTTC. Amino acid sequence: CASSVGLVPPEQYF.

This chain uses TRBV19 with TRBJ2-6; 7 bases match TRBD1. The CDR3 has 17 amino acids. The germline CDR1 and CDR2 sequences are LNHDA and SQIVND (reference sequence). The J segment lost 2 bases and the V segment lost 8 bases, leaving 12 bases of the junction unmatched. CDR3 sequence reads: CASGPGQRLTGANVLTF. The CDR3 nucleotides read TGTGCCAGTGGACCGGGACAGCGGCTAACTGGGGCCAACGTCCTGACTTTC.

The chain couples TRBV5-4 to TRBJ2-3; 7 bases match TRBD1. This CDR3 has 16 amino acids. J was trimmed by 2 bases and V by 4 bases; bases with no gene match: 10. CDR1 and CDR2 from the germline V gene are SGHNT and YYREEE (reference sequence). The DNA for the CDR3 is TGTGCCAGCAGCCCGGGACAGAGAGAATTCACAGATACGCAGTATTTT. This sequence encodes CASSPGQREFTDTQYF.

The gene calls are TRBV19 and TRBJ1-4; weak D call: TRBD1 (5 bases). CDR1 and CDR2 from the germline V gene are LNHDA and SQIVND (reference sequence). Trimming took off 7 bases at V and 5 bases at J, with 14 bases between the two ends. CDR3 length: 14 residues. CDR3 coding DNA: TGTGCCAGTAATCCGGCAGGGAGAAATGAAAAACTGTTTTTT. Translated, it gives CASNPAGRNEKLFF.

This rearrangement joins TRBV18 to TRBJ2-3; D gene ambiguous. The CDR3 consists of 12 residues. Germline V gives CDR1 KGHSH, CDR2 LQKENI. The V gene lost 4 bases and the J gene lost 0 bases, with 2 bases spanning the gap. CDR3 sequence (DNA): TGTGCCAGCTCACTCAGCACAGATACGCAGTATTTT. Residues: CASSLSTDTQYF. Using reference TRBV18 and TRBJ2-3 for the parts outside the CDR3, the full variable domain is NAGVMQNPRHLVRRRGQEARLRCSPMKGHSHVYWYRQLPEEGLKFMVYLQKENIIDESGMPKERFSAEFPKEGPSILRIQQVVRGDSAAYFCASSLSTDTQYFGPGTRLTVL.

This rearrangement joins TRBV5-8 to TRBJ1-3; the D is unclear. CDR3 length equals 15 residues. The V end lost 4 bases, the J end lost 3 bases, and 14 bases lay between the germline ends. Germline V CDR1 and CDR2: SGHTS, YDEGEE. CDR3 in amino acids: CASSHAVRYGNTIYF. As DNA, the CDR3 is TGTGCCAGCAGCCACGCAGTTCGGTATGGAAACACCATATATTTT.

This sequence joins TRBV9 and TRBJ1-5; no reliable D call. V was trimmed by 3 bases and J by 5 bases, leaving 12 bases between them. Per the germline V gene, CDR1 is SGDLS and CDR2 is YYNGEE. The CDR3 contains 14 residues. The CDR3 coding sequence is TGTGCCAGCAGCGGACCATGGGAGGATCAGCCCCAGCATTTT. Encoded protein: CASSGPWEDQPQHF. Combining the CDR3 with reference TRBV9 and TRBJ1-5 gives the whole variable domain DSGVTQTPKHLITATGQRVTLRCSPRSGDLSVYWYQQSLDQGLQFLIQYYNGEERAKGNILERFSAQQFPDLHSELNLSSLELGDSALYFCASSGPWEDQPQHFGDGTRLSIL.

This clone was recorded only once. The chain carries TRBV19 and TRBJ1-1, with unresolved D. Trimming cost V 5 bases and J 4 bases, with 20 bases left between them. This CDR3 has 16 residues. The germline gives CDR1 LNHDA, CDR2 SQIVND (reference sequence). The CDR3 region is CASSLPFGQDRTEAFF. The DNA of the CDR3 is TGTGCCAGTAGTCTACCTTTCGGGCAGGACCGCACTGAAGCTTTCTTT.

CDR3 sequence: CASSFNTGARTGELFF. In DNA, the CDR3 is TGTGCCAGCAGCTTCAACACAGGCGCTCGGACCGGGGAGCTGTTTTTT. This chain uses TRBV5-6 with TRBJ2-2; D may be TRBD1 (5 bases). V lost 2 bases, J lost 5 bases, and 16 bases lay in between. Germline V gives CDR1 SGHDT, CDR2 YYEEEE. This CDR3 region has 16 residues.

J is TRBJ2-2 and V is TRBV4-2; 9 bases match TRBD2. This CDR3 comprises 18 residues. Trimming removed 0 bases from V and 1 base from J; junction bases left unmatched: 6. Germline loops: CDR1 LGHNA, CDR2 YNFKEQ. The CDR3 is CASSQESGTSRNTGELFF. DNA for the CDR3: TGTGCCAGCAGCCAAGAGTCCGGGACTAGCAGGAACACCGGGGAGCTGTTTTTT.

The chain carries TRBV5-1 and TRBJ1-2, with D perhaps TRBD1 (5 bases). The germline V gene has CDR1 SGHRS and CDR2 YFSETQ. The V end lost 0 bases, the J end lost 2 bases, and 11 bases lay between the germline ends. This CDR3 has 15 residues. The CDR3 sequence: CASSLGEQANYGYTF. In DNA, the CDR3 is TGCGCCAGCAGCTTGGGGGAACAGGCGAACTATGGCTACACCTTC.

This chain links TRBV5-6 with TRBJ2-4; D may correspond to TRBD1 or TRBD2 (5 bases each). V lost 3 bases to trimming and J lost 5 bases, with 9 bases between them. The CDR3 has 13 amino acids. Looked up from germline, CDR1 is SGHDT and CDR2 is YYEEEE. In DNA form, the CDR3 reads TGTGCCAGCAGCTCCGGGACCGAAAACATTCAGTACTTC. Translating gives CASSSGTENIQYF.

The chain is built from TRBV5-4 and TRBJ2-7; 7 bases line up with TRBD1. Germline V gives CDR1 SGHNT, CDR2 YYREEE (reference sequence). The CDR3 has 14 amino acids. V shed 5 bases, J shed 2 bases, and the junction held 7 bases outside the gene matches. The CDR3 nucleotides are TGTGCCAGCAGATCGGACAGGTCCACCTACGAGCAGTACTTC. This translates into CASRSDRSTYEQYF.